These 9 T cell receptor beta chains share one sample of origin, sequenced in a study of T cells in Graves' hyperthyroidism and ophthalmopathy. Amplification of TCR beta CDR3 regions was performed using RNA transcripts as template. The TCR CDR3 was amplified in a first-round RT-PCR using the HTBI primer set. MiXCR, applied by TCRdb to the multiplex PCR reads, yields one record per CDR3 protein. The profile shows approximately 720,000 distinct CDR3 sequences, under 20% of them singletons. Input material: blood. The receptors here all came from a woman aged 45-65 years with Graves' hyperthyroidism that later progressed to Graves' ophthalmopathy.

CDR3 sequence: CASSEAPDSSNYGYTF. CDR3 in DNA: TGTGCCAGCAGTGAAGCGCCCGACAGCAGTAACTATGGCTACACCTTC. The chain links TRBV2 to TRBJ1-2, with D possibly being TRBD1 (5 bases). CDR1 SNHLY and CDR2 FYNNEI come from the germline V gene. This CDR3 has 16 amino acids. V was shortened by 0 bases and J by 1 base, with 12 bases between the two germline ends.

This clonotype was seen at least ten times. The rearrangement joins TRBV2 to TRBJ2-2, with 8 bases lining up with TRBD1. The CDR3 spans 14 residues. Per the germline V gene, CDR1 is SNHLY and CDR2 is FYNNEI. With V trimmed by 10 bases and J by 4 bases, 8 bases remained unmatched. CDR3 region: CAIRRGQGTGELFF. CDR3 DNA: TGTGCCATTAGGCGAGGACAGGGCACCGGGGAGCTGTTTTTT.

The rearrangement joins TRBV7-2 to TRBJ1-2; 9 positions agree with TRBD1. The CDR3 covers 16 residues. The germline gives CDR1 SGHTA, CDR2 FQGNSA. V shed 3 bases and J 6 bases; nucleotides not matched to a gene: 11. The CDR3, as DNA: TGTGCCAGCAGCTTGGGGACAGGGATCGGTCTTGATGGCTACACCTTC. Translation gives CASSLGTGIGLDGYTF.

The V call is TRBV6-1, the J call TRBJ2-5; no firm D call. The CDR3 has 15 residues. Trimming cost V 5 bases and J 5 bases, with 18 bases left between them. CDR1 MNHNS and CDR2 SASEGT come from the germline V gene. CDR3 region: CASSLVKGFRETQYF. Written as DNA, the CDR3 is TGTGCCAGCAGTCTAGTTAAGGGCTTCAGGGAGACCCAGTACTTC.

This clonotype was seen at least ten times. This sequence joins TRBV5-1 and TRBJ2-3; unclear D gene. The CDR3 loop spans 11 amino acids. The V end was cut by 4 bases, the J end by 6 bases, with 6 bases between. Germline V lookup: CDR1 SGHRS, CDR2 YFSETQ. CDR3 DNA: TGCGCCAGCAGCATGCGGGATACGCAGTATTTT. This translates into CASSMRDTQYF.

CDR3 sequence: CASSSHRQGHTGELFF. CDR3 in DNA: TGTGCCAGCAGTTCCCACCGACAGGGGCACACCGGGGAGCTGTTTTTT. V usage is TRBV12-3 or TRBV12-4 and J usage is TRBJ2-2, with 8 bases aligning to TRBD1. V lost 4 bases and J lost 3; bases outside the gene matches: 7. The CDR3 runs 16 residues.

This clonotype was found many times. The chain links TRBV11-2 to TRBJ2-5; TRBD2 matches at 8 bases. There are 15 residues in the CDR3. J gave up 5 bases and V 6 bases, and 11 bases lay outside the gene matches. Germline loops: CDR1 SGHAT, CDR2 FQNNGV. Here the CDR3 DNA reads TGTGCCAGCAGGCGGGGGGCTGAGGAGTGGGAGACCCAGTACTTC. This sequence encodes CASRRGAEEWETQYF.

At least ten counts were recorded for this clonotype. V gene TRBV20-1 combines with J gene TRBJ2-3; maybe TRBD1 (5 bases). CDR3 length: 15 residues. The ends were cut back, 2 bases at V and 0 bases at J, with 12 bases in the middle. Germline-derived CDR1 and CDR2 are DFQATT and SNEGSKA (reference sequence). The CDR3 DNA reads TGCAGTGCTAGACAGGGTAAACATAGCACAGATACGCAGTATTTT. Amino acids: CSARQGKHSTDTQYF.

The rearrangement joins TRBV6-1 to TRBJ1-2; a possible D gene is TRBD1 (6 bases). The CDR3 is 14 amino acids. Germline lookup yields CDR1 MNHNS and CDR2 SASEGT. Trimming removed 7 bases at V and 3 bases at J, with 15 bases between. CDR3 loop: CASIISAGDYGYTF. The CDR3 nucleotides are TGTGCCAGCATAATCTCGGCAGGGGACTATGGCTACACCTTC.